This TCR beta chain was identified during a study of Graves' ophthalmopathy and Graves' hyperthyroidism. The CDR3 length is 15 residues. The V gene's germline CDR1 is MNHNS and CDR2 SASEGT. V was clipped by 6 bases and J by 3 bases, with 18 bases between them. Amplification of TCR beta CDR3 regions used RNA transcripts. First-round RT-PCR with HTBI primers preceded a second-round multiplex PCR. MiXCR was run by TCRdb on the multiplex PCR reads, yielding one entry per CDR3 protein. Here the sample spans hundreds of thousands of distinct CDR3 sequences, approximately 22% being singletons. Only a few counts were recorded for this clonotype.

Input material: peripheral blood. The receptor comes from a woman aged 18-29 years with stable Graves' hyperthyroidism. Some clones in this sample may be carry-over from other donors' samples. This sequence joins TRBV6-1 and TRBJ2-7; the D gene could be TRBD1 or TRBD2 (5 bases each). CDR3: CASRNRGDSFYEQYF. CDR3 in DNA: TGTGCCAGCAGAAACCGGGGCGATTCATTCTACGAGCAGTACTTC.